This entry lists 3 T cell receptor beta chains sequenced from one sample in a study of response to subunit inactivated influenza vaccine. TCRdb reprocessed the RT-PCR reads with MiXCR, giving one entry per CDR3 protein. Of 500,000 to 600,000 distinct CDR3 sequences listed, roughly 10% are singletons. These data also featured in a second study, about T cells expressing NK-cell markers. That paper notes: 5'RACE template switching with UMIs produced the TCR beta cDNA.

Sequencing used PBMCs from blood, obtained on the day of vaccination. Receptor source: a middle-aged man who received an inactivated influenza vaccine.

The chain has TRBV11-1 and TRBJ2-1; no clear D gene. The CDR3 consists of 18 residues. V was pared by 1 base and J by 0 bases, with 16 bases between. Germline V lookup: CDR1 SGHAT, CDR2 FQDESV (reference sequence). CDR3 region: CASSLGSLRLGSYNEQFF. The CDR3 region has the DNA TGTGCCAGCAGCTTAGGAAGCCTGCGTTTAGGCTCCTACAATGAGCAGTTCTTC.

The chain employs TRBV2 and TRBJ2-2; 8 nucleotides line up with TRBD2. CDR3 length: 15 amino acids. Per the germline V gene, CDR1 is SNHLY and CDR2 is FYNNEI. V lost 4 bases and J lost 5; bases outside the gene matches: 6. CDR3 DNA: TGTGCCAGCAGTGGTGTGGCTAGCGGGACCGGGGAGCTGTTTTTT. Amino acid sequence: CASSGVASGTGELFF. Using reference TRBV2 and TRBJ2-2 for the parts outside the CDR3, the full variable domain is EPEVTQTPSHQVTQMGQEVILRCVPISNHLYFYWYRQILGQKVEFLVSFYNNEISEKSEIFDDQFSVERPDGSNFTLKIRSTKLEDSAMYFCASSGVASGTGELFFGEGSRLTVL.

This clonotype occurred a few times. V gene TRBV7-8 combines with J gene TRBJ2-3; the D is unclear. Germline V gives CDR1 SGHVS, CDR2 FQNEAQ. Trimming took off 2 bases at V and 3 bases at J, with 9 bases between the two ends. This CDR3 spans 14 amino acids. CDR3 sequence reads: CASSLNIGTDTQYF. CDR3 nucleotides: TGTGCCAGCAGCTTAAATATCGGGACAGATACGCAGTATTTT.